The rows below give T cell receptor beta chains drawn from one sample of a study of technical replicates of blood from several donors. Clones were read by immunoSEQ multiplex PCR, and TCRdb kept only the in-frame ones, dropping some. The table shows 60,000 to 85,000 clones, with about 91% occurring only once. What was sequenced was T cells isolated from PBMCs. The receptors come from a human donor in good health. Both conserved end residues are trimmed from each CDR3. A D gene is named only where the DNA matches it firmly.

TRBV2	.	TRBJ2-7	ASGTPGHGEPRSSYEQY
TRBV19	.	TRBJ1-2	ASSMRTVYGYT
TRBV19	.	TRBJ1-5	ASRWGEGDQPQH
TRBV7-9	TRBD2	TRBJ2-3	ASSLTSGRDTDTQY
TRBV29-1	.	TRBJ2-1	SVEDNSAVSYNEQF
TRBV11-2	TRBD2	TRBJ2-5	ASSLVLGLAGRETQY
TRBV11-3	TRBD1	TRBJ2-3	ASSFRTGDRRDTQY
TRBV25-1	TRBD1	TRBJ2-5	ASSPSTGAAETQY
TRBV7-2	.	TRBJ2-7	ASSLGFRGFYEQY
TRBV28	.	TRBJ2-6	ASSLLALSGANVLT
TRBV6-5	.	TRBJ2-3	ASSYSTRLAPATQY
TRBV4-3	TRBD1	TRBJ2-7	ASSHGTASSYEQY
TRBV10-3	.	.	AILPPGQSYEQY
TRBV7-2	TRBD2	TRBJ2-7	ASSFWREMNEQY